The rows below give T cell receptor beta chains drawn from one sample of a study of tumor-infiltrating lymphocytes in primary liver carcinoma. MiXCR, applied by TCRdb to the multiplex PCR reads, yields one record per CDR3 protein. The table shows approximately 330,000 distinct CDR3 sequences, with about 65% occurring only once. Sequenced sample: peripheral blood. Receptors originate from a man between 35 and 55 years old with primary liver carcinoma and hepatitis B virus infection. The CDR3 runs from the conserved cysteine through the conserved F or W. D genes are given only for firm matches. Part of the rows lack a size; the others show once, few, many or a class for expanded clones.

j_call cdr3_length v_call d_call clone_size cdr3_aa cdr3_nt
TRBJ1-6 18 TRBV6-5 NA many CASSLTPDPAPDNSPLHF TGTGCCAGCTCCTTGACTCCTGACCCTGCTCCGGATAATTCACCCCTCCACTTT
TRBJ2-3 13 TRBV6-5 TRBD2 many CASSSREGYTQYF TGTGCCAGCAGTTCGCGGGAGGGATATACGCAGTATTTT
TRBJ2-1 14 TRBV7-2 TRBD2 NA CAIKAGAADNEQFF TGTGCAATTAAAGCGGGGGCCGCAGACAATGAGCAGTTCTTC
TRBJ1-1 13 TRBV10-1 NA NA CASSADSFYEAFF TGCGCCAGCAGTGCCGACAGTTTTTATGAAGCTTTCTTT
TRBJ1-5 17 TRBV4-1 TRBD1 few CASSPRSLGQGRQPQHF TGCGCCAGCAGCCCCAGAAGTTTGGGACAGGGCCGACAGCCCCAGCATTTT
TRBJ2-1 15 TRBV15 TRBD2 NA CVTSRDKRENGEQFF TGTGTCACCAGCAGAGATAAGCGGGAGAATGGTGAGCAGTTCTTC
TRBJ1-2 13 TRBV6-2/TRBV6-3 NA NA CASRLAGLVGYTF TGTGCCAGCAGGCTCGCGGGGTTGGTCGGCTACACCTTC
TRBJ1-1 12 TRBV29-1 NA NA CSVVIANTLAFF TGCAGCGTTGTGATCGCGAACACTTTAGCTTTCTTT
TRBJ2-7 15 TRBV14 NA NA CASSQGWTSTYEQYF TGTGCCAGCAGCCAGGGGTGGACCTCTACCTACGAGCAGTACTTC
TRBJ2-7 15 TRBV12-3/TRBV12-4 NA many CASSLARTLSYEQYF TGTGCCAGCAGTTTAGCCCGGACTCTCTCCTACGAGCAGTACTTC
TRBJ2-2 16 TRBV4-2 TRBD1 NA CASSQVGTGNTGELFF TGTGCCAGCAGCCAGGTCGGGACAGGGAACACCGGGGAGCTGTTTTTT
TRBJ2-7 15 TRBV6-5 TRBD2 NA CAGSYSSGSSYEQYF TGTGCCGGCAGTTATTCAAGCGGGAGCTCCTACGAGCAGTACTTC
TRBJ2-4 16 TRBV12-3/TRBV12-4 TRBD1 NA CASSHGEGAAEDIQYF TGTGCCAGCAGTCACGGAGAGGGGGCGGCCGAGGACATTCAGTACTTC
TRBJ2-2 14 TRBV5-1 NA NA CASSSSVGYGELFF TGCGCCAGCAGCTCAAGTGTGGGTTACGGGGAGCTGTTTTTT
TRBJ1-1 17 TRBV10-1 NA NA CAGSKGPPQGRRTEAFF TGCGCCGGCAGTAAAGGGCCCCCACAGGGACGTCGGACTGAAGCTTTCTTT
TRBJ2-2 15 TRBV11-3 TRBD1 NA CACRAGQGRVGELFF TGTGCATGCAGGGCGGGACAGGGGAGAGTCGGGGAGCTGTTTTTT
TRBJ2-1 15 TRBV10-1 TRBD2 few CASSVTSGIYNEQFF TGCGCCAGCAGCGTCACTAGCGGGATTTACAATGAGCAGTTCTTC
TRBJ2-2 15 TRBV11-2 NA NA CASSLGALNTGELFF TGTGCCAGCAGCCTCGGGGCACTGAACACCGGGGAGCTGTTTTTT
TRBJ1-1 16 TRBV11-2 TRBD1 NA CASSLPQGQGLAEAFF TGTGCCAGCAGCTTACCTCAGGGACAGGGCCTCGCTGAGGCTTTCTTT
TRBJ1-5 14 TRBV10-3 NA NA CTISAQGSNQPQHF TGTACCATCAGTGCGCAGGGAAGCAATCAGCCCCAGCATTTT
TRBJ2-5 15 TRBV11-2 NA NA CAISPSLGSQETQYF TGTGCCATCAGCCCCAGCTTGGGGTCTCAGGAGACCCAGTACTTC
TRBJ1-6 23 TRBV11-3 NA NA CANSLRAGAITIYLSSYNSPLHF TGTGCCAACAGCCTGAGGGCAGGGGCAATCACCATTTACCTGAGCTCCTATAATTCACCCCTCCACTTT
TRBJ2-3 14 TRBV7-9 NA NA CASSSLPITDTQYF TGTGCCAGCAGCTCCCTCCCGATCACAGATACGCAGTATTTT
TRBJ2-3 16 TRBV24-1 TRBD1 NA CATSGRGNGEPDTQYF TGTGCCACCTCGGGCAGGGGGAACGGGGAACCAGATACGCAGTATTTT
TRBJ1-1 15 TRBV6-6 NA many CASSGGPTLNTEAFF TGTGCCAGCAGTGGGGGACCGACTCTGAACACTGAAGCTTTCTTT
TRBJ2-1 16 TRBV11-2 TRBD2 NA CASSRHTSGPYHEQLF TGTGCCAGCAGCCGACACACTAGCGGGCCTTACCATGAGCAGCTCTTC
TRBJ2-5 12 TRBV10-2 TRBD2 many CASSAGVETQYF TGCGCCAGCTCGGCGGGAGTAGAGACCCAGTACTTC
TRBJ2-7 15 TRBV11-2 NA NA CASSLVTGRVYEQYF TGTGCCAGCAGCCTAGTTACGGGCAGGGTCTACGAGCAGTACTTC
TRBJ2-1 21 TRBV6-5 TRBD2 NA CASSYSTVRTSGSGRYNEQFF TGTGCCAGTAGTTACTCTACCGTTCGCACTAGCGGGAGTGGAAGGTACAATGAGCAGTTCTTC
TRBJ2-7 13 TRBV5-6 NA few CASSLGLRDEQYF TGTGCCAGCAGCTTGGGGTTGAGAGACGAGCAGTACTTC
TRBJ2-7 13 TRBV11-2 TRBD1 NA CTSRGTGVNEQYF TGTACCAGCAGGGGAACAGGGGTAAACGAACAGTACTTC
TRBJ2-1 16 TRBV12-3/TRBV12-4 TRBD2 few CASRPLAGGSYNEQFF TGTGCCAGCAGGCCTCTAGCGGGAGGGTCCTACAATGAGCAGTTCTTC
TRBJ2-1 11 TRBV6-1 NA NA CANDHVDEQFF TGTGCCAACGACCACGTCGATGAGCAGTTCTTC
TRBJ2-7 13 TRBV11-2 NA NA CASSSSVQDEQYF TGTGCCAGCAGCTCCAGTGTTCAGGACGAGCAGTACTTC
TRBJ1-2 15 TRBV6-1 NA NA CASSPGGQSLYGYTF TGTGCCAGCAGCCCAGGAGGACAGTCCCTCTATGGCTACACCTTC
TRBJ2-2 14 TRBV6-6 NA many CASIGWGNTGELFF TGTGCCAGCATAGGCTGGGGGAACACCGGGGAGCTGTTTTTT
TRBJ1-2 14 TRBV29-1 NA NA CSVAGEESNYGYTF TGCAGCGTTGCTGGTGAAGAGAGTAACTATGGCTACACCTTC
TRBJ2-7 12 TRBV6-1 NA many CASSADTEEQYF TGTGCCAGCAGTGCGGACACGGAAGAGCAGTACTTC
TRBJ1-6 17 TRBV5-6 NA NA CASSPGGLTVNNSPLHF TGTGCCAGCAGCCCTGGTGGGTTGACAGTGAATAATTCACCCCTCCACTTT
TRBJ1-6 14 TRBV5-1 TRBD1 few CASREGQGDSPLHF TGCGCCAGTCGGGAAGGACAGGGCGATTCACCCCTCCACTTT
TRBJ2-7 13 TRBV29-1 NA NA CSVRTGGIYEEYF TGCAGCGTTCGGACTGGCGGGATCTACGAGGAGTACTTC
TRBJ2-1 15 TRBV5-1 TRBD1 NA CASSLSGGAYNEQFF TGCGCCAGCAGCCTCTCAGGGGGCGCCTACAATGAGCAGTTCTTC
TRBJ1-2 12 TRBV11-2 NA NA CASSPIGDGYTF TGTGCCAGCAGCCCTATAGGGGATGGTTACACCTTC
TRBJ2-3 12 TRBV2 NA NA CASSDGTDTQYF TGTGCCAGCAGTGACGGCACAGATACGCAGTATTTT
TRBJ2-3 12 TRBV6-2/TRBV6-3 NA NA CVTASDTDTQYF TGTGTCACAGCGTCAGACACAGATACGCAGTATTTT
TRBJ2-7 13 TRBV5-5 TRBD1 NA CASTLGRGYEQYF TGTGCCAGCACCTTGGGCAGGGGGTACGAGCAGTACTTC